The clone carrying this T cell receptor (beta chain) was seen a few times. TCRdb itself ran the 5' RACE reads through MiXCR, one entry per CDR3 protein. The table lists under 700,000 distinct CDR3 sequences, roughly 21% of them singletons. The sample is drawn from a study of T-cell memory formation after mild COVID-19. Germline V gene sequence: CDR1 MNHEY, CDR2 SVGAGI. This CDR3 is 12 amino acids long. The V gene lost 3 bases and the J gene lost 3 bases, with 6 bases spanning the gap. This TCR came from an adult woman who had mild COVID-19 (a few samples of this study predate the infection). Cell type and time point are not known. The genes are TRBV6-5 and TRBJ2-7; D uncertain. The sample consisted of PBMCs or a T cell subset sorted from them (not recorded which). CDR3 sequence: CASSYPGYEQYF. CDR3 bases: TGTGCCAGCAGTTATCCGGGCTACGAGCAGTACTTC.